One and the same sample provided the 27 T cell receptor beta chains below, sequenced in a study of blood T cells in healthy people across ages (dated by TCRdb to between 2014 and 2017). Library preparation employed 5' RACE. TCRdb lists the instrument as Illumina HiSeq 2500. A second about 7 to 12 cycle PCR used a sample-barcoded 5' primer and a J-beta primer mix. TCRdb reprocessed the public reads (quality trimming at Q25 with fastp, clone calling with MiXCR) and kept in-frame beta chains. All rows with the same CDR3 protein become a single entry with the most common DNA and genes. The sample table holds 2 million or so distinct CDR3 sequences, of which roughly 49% were seen once. Together, the top ten hold roughly 2% of the sample. Sequencing input: blood. All receptors come from a woman between 40 and 50 years old in good health.

This clonotype was seen only a few times. This chain connects TRBV6-5 to TRBJ2-3, with D possibly being TRBD2 (6 bases). Germline V lookup: CDR1 MNHEY, CDR2 SVGAGI. Trimming took 0 bases from V and 2 from J, leaving 15 bases between them. The CDR3 consists of 17 residues. Here the CDR3 DNA reads TGTGCCAGCAGTTACTCAGGAGAAGGCGGGATCACAGATACGCAGTATTTT. Encoded protein: CASSYSGEGGITDTQYF.

V gene TRBV11-2 combines with J gene TRBJ2-7; D perhaps matches TRBD2 (7 bases). Germline V gives CDR1 SGHAT, CDR2 FQNNGV. V was cut by 0 bases and J by 5 bases, with 29 bases left in between. The CDR3 runs 20 residues. CDR3 bases: TGTGCCAGCAGCTTAGATCTCTCAGGGACATACCCTCTGGGAGGGGACGAGCAGTACTTC. This gives the protein CASSLDLSGTYPLGGDEQYF.

This clonotype was seen a few times. The CDR3 DNA sequence: TGTGCCAGCACCGGGGGACAGGGGGCGCGCAGCTATGGCTACACCTTC. Amino acids: CASTGGQGARSYGYTF. V usage is TRBV6-5 and J usage is TRBJ1-2; 12 nucleotides line up with TRBD1. The CDR3 has 16 residues. The germline V gene has CDR1 MNHEY and CDR2 SVGAGI. V shed 7 bases and J 4 bases; nucleotides not matched to a gene: 10.

This clonotype was counted ten times or more. This may arise from a read error, as a much more abundant clone is one base away. V usage is TRBV4-3 and J usage is TRBJ2-5, with TRBD2 matching over 11 bases. Germline CDR1 is LGHNA and CDR2 is YSLEER. V shed 0 bases and J 11 bases; nucleotides not matched to a gene: 11. This CDR3 has 16 residues. CDR3 nucleotide sequence: TGCGCCAGCAGCCAAGATATCACTAGCGGGGGTAATGAGCAGTACTTC. It is translated as CASSQDITSGGNEQYF.

This clonotype was seen just once. The genes are TRBV7-2 and TRBJ1-2; 9 bases map to TRBD1. V gave up 0 bases and J gave up 7 bases; unmatched junction bases: 6. The CDR3 sequence is 15 residues long. CDR1 is SGHTA and CDR2 is FQGNSA in the germline V gene. CDR3 sequence (DNA): TGTGCCAGCAGCTTAGCGGGGGACAGGGCCCGTGGCTACACCTTC. Its translation is CASSLAGDRARGYTF. The complete variable domain, with remaining parts taken from reference TRBV7-2 and TRBJ1-2, reads GAGVSQSPSNKVTEKGKDVELRCDPISGHTALYWYRQSLGQGLEFLIYFQGNSAPDKSGLPSDRFSAERTGGSVSTLTIQRTQQEDSAVYLCASSLAGDRARGYTFGSGTRLTVV.

The chain links TRBV10-3 to TRBJ2-7, with D tentatively TRBD2 (6 bases). Looked up from germline, CDR1 is ENHRY and CDR2 is SYGVKD. The CDR3 spans 14 residues. The V and J ends lost 2 bases and 0 bases respectively, with 8 bases between them. This CDR3 reads CAISETTSSYEQYF. In DNA, the CDR3 is TGTGCCATCAGTGAGACGACTAGCTCCTACGAGCAGTACTTC.

The genes are TRBV7-2 and TRBJ2-5, with D tentatively TRBD1 (5 bases). Germline CDR1 is SGHTA and CDR2 is FQGNSA. This CDR3 has 14 amino acids. V lost 2 bases to trimming and J lost 6 bases, with 13 bases between them. This CDR3 reads CASSLRTGWKTQYF. In DNA, the CDR3 is TGTGCCAGCAGCTTAAGAACAGGATGGAAGACCCAGTACTTC.

The rearrangement joins TRBV24-1 to TRBJ2-2; D is possibly TRBD2 (6 bases). V dropped 0 bases and J dropped 1 base, with 8 bases sitting between them. The CDR3 runs 16 residues. Germline lookup yields CDR1 KGHDR and CDR2 SFDVKD. CDR3 bases: TGTGCCACCAGTGATTTGCGGCGGGGGAACACCGGGGAGCTGTTTTTT. Translating gives CATSDLRRGNTGELFF.

J is TRBJ2-5 and V is TRBV6-4; D call uncertain. Germline CDR1 is MRHNA and CDR2 is SNTAGT. The CDR3 runs to 15 residues. V was cut by 2 bases and J by 11 bases, with 21 bases left in between. The CDR3 bases are TGTGCCAGCAGTGACGTGGGGTTCGCCTACAATGAGCAGTACTTC. Translation: CASSDVGFAYNEQYF.

As to this clonotype: Its ends do not fully match the called genes, so a read error is possible. V is TRBV7-9 and J is TRBJ1-1, with D unclear. This CDR3 is 14 amino acids long. CDR1 is SEHNR and CDR2 is FQNEAQ in the germline V gene (reference sequence). The CDR3 is CASSANQMNTEDFF. The CDR3 DNA is TGTGCCAGCAGCGCTAACCAAATGAACACTGAAGATTTCTTT.

This chain connects TRBV4-3 to TRBJ2-7; TRBD1 matches 10 bases. The assigned J gene may be wrong: the sequence end matches TRBJ2-5 better. Germline V lookup: CDR1 LGHNA, CDR2 YSLEER. The CDR3 loop spans 15 amino acids. The CDR3 is CASSLMTGGLETQYF. The CDR3 DNA is TGCGCCAGCAGCCTAATGACAGGGGGCCTAGAGACCCAGTACTTC.

This clonotype was observed a handful of times. The J gene is TRBJ2-3, the V gene TRBV20-1; 7 nucleotides line up with TRBD2. Germline CDR1 reads DFQATT; CDR2 reads SNEGSKA (reference sequence). Germline trimming cut 2 bases from V and 4 bases from J; bases unmatched to any gene: 0. The CDR3 has 12 residues. In nucleotides, the CDR3 is TGCAGTGCTAGACTAGCGGCAGATACGCAGTATTTT. Its protein product is CSARLAADTQYF.

Only a few counts were recorded for this clonotype. The chain couples TRBV20-1 to TRBJ2-7, with 10 bases identical to TRBD1. The length of the CDR3 is 15 residues. Germline V lookup: CDR1 DFQATT, CDR2 SNEGSKA (reference sequence). Unmatched junction bases numbered 12, after V lost 7 bases and J lost 3 bases. The CDR3 bases are TGCAGTGTTAGCCTTTTCCGGGACAGGGGCTACGAGCAGTACTTC. This codes for CSVSLFRDRGYEQYF.

The chain recombines TRBV20-1 with TRBJ2-7; 11 bases fit TRBD1. This CDR3 is 15 amino acids long. V gave up 6 bases and J gave up 0 bases; unmatched junction bases: 7. Germline assignment: CDR1 DFQATT and CDR2 SNEGSKA (reference sequence). The CDR3 coding sequence is TGCAGTGCGACGGACAGGGGGCGAAGCTCCTACGAGCAGTACTTC. It yields the protein CSATDRGRSSYEQYF.

The chain is built from TRBV20-1 and TRBJ2-4, with D possibly being TRBD1 (7 bases). This CDR3 has 15 amino acids. Germline CDR1 DFQATT, CDR2 SNEGSKA (reference sequence). Trimming left V 3 bases short and J 3 bases short, with 15 bases between. The CDR3 nucleotides read TGCAGTGCTAGTCCCCGACAGGGAGGCAAAAACATTCAGTACTTC. Its protein product is CSASPRQGGKNIQYF.

This clonotype was recorded only once. This chain connects TRBV28 to TRBJ2-5; 9 bases agree with TRBD2. The CDR3 has 14 residues. Trimming at V came to 8 bases and at J to 5 bases, leaving 9 bases not matched to a gene. The germline CDR1 and CDR2 sequences are MDHEN and SYDVKM. CDR3: CASGSGLAVETQYF. CDR3 DNA sequence: TGTGCCAGCGGATCGGGACTAGCTGTGGAGACCCAGTACTTC. Together with reference TRBV28 and TRBJ2-5, the CDR3 gives the full variable domain: DVKVTQSSRYLVKRTGEKVFLECVQDMDHENMFWYRQDPGLGLRLIYFSYDVKMKEKGDIPEGYSVSREKKERFSLILESASTNQTSMYLCASGSGLAVETQYFGPGTRLLVL.

The V and J genes are TRBV5-1 and TRBJ1-2; D is undetermined. Trimming shortened V by 6 bases and J by 3 bases, and 15 bases separated the two germline ends. The length of the CDR3 is 14 residues. Germline V CDR1 and CDR2: SGHRS, YFSETQ. CDR3 in amino acids: CASTQGGLDYGYTF. The DNA of the CDR3 is TGCGCCAGCACGCAAGGAGGGCTCGACTATGGCTACACCTTC.

The chain couples TRBV4-2 to TRBJ1-6, with 8 positions matching TRBD1. Germline CDR1 is LGHNA and CDR2 is YNFKEQ. The CDR3 runs 14 residues. The ends lost 3 bases at V and 7 bases at J; junction bases unmatched: 2. Here the CDR3 DNA reads TGTGCCAGCAGCCATACAGGGGGGAATTCACCCCTCCACTTT. This sequence encodes CASSHTGGNSPLHF.

This sequence joins TRBV5-1 and TRBJ2-7; 10 bases are shared with TRBD1. CDR1 and CDR2 from the germline V gene are SGHRS and YFSETQ. The V and J ends lost 3 bases and 6 bases, in that order; junction bases with no gene match: 9. The CDR3 extends over 15 amino acids. CDR3 nucleotides: TGCGCCAGCAGCTGGTATGGGACAGGGGATGCCGAGCAGTACTTC. The encoded protein is CASSWYGTGDAEQYF.

The chain employs TRBV20-1 and TRBJ2-7; 8 nucleotides agree with TRBD2. The CDR3 contains 15 residues. Germline-derived CDR1 and CDR2 are DFQATT and SNEGSKA (reference sequence). The ends lost 2 bases at V and 10 bases at J; junction bases unmatched: 16. The chain's CDR3 is CSARFGGGSQSPQYF. Here the CDR3 DNA reads TGCAGTGCTAGATTCGGCGGGGGGTCACAGTCGCCCCAGTACTTC.

CDR3 protein: CATSRVPGLSTYSNQPQHF. CDR3 nucleotides: TGTGCCACCAGCAGAGTACCGGGACTGTCGACATATAGCAATCAGCCCCAGCATTTT. This chain connects TRBV15 to TRBJ1-5; tentatively, D is TRBD1 (5 bases). From germline, CDR1 is LNHNV and CDR2 YYDKDF (reference sequence). Trimming took 1 base from V and 0 from J, leaving 19 bases between them. CDR3 size: 19 residues.

This clonotype was recorded a few times. The chain uses TRBV28 and TRBJ2-3; the match to TRBD2 covers 10 bases. V gave up 5 bases and J gave up 4 bases; unmatched junction bases: 9. The length of the CDR3 is 16 residues. Germline V gives CDR1 MDHEN, CDR2 SYDVKM. The CDR3 here is CASSTTSGGAADTQYF. DNA for the CDR3: TGTGCCAGCAGTACCACCAGCGGGGGGGCCGCAGATACGCAGTATTTT.

Concerning this clonotype: Germline and junction disagree at one end, which may indicate a read error. V and J are TRBV20-1 and TRBJ2-5; 16 bases align to TRBD2. The CDR3 runs to 16 residues. Germline CDR1 reads DFQATT; CDR2 reads SNEGSKA (reference sequence). CDR3 nucleotides: TGCAGTGCTCTACCGGGACTAGCGGGGGGGCGAGAGGCCCAGTACTTC. Amino acids: CSALPGLAGGREAQYF.

The J gene is TRBJ1-2, the V gene TRBV29-1; D gene uncertain. The V gene's germline CDR1 is SQVTM and CDR2 ANQGSEA. This CDR3 is built from 11 residues. V was trimmed by 7 bases and J by 7 bases, leaving 13 bases between them. This chain's CDR3 is CSASVGFGYTF. The CDR3 region has the DNA TGCAGCGCCTCCGTTGGGTTTGGCTACACCTTC.

CDR3 region: CSARPEYRGYTF. In DNA, the CDR3 is TGCAGTGCTAGACCTGAGTACCGGGGCTACACCTTC. V usage is TRBV20-1 and J usage is TRBJ1-2; D is uncertain. V lost 2 bases to trimming and J lost 8 bases, with 12 bases between them. The CDR3 spans 12 residues. Per the germline V gene, CDR1 is DFQATT and CDR2 is SNEGSKA (reference sequence).

V is TRBV4-3 and J is TRBJ1-2; 10 positions match TRBD1. The CDR3 runs to 15 residues. Germline-derived CDR1 and CDR2 are LGHNA and YSLEER. V trimming: 4 bases; J trimming: 3 bases; junction bases outside the gene matches: 5. The CDR3 spells CASSRRDRGHYGYTF. CDR3 nucleotides: TGCGCCAGCAGCCGCCGGGACAGGGGTCACTATGGCTACACCTTC.

The chain combines TRBV3-1 with TRBJ2-6; D is possibly TRBD1 or TRBD2 (5 bases each). The CDR3 extends over 18 amino acids. Deletions cut 4 bases from V and 0 bases from J, with 16 bases between. From germline, CDR1 is LGHDT and CDR2 YNNKEL (reference sequence). In DNA form, the CDR3 reads TGTGCCAGCAGCCCTATAAGGGACGGAGACTCTGGGGCCAACGTCCTGACTTTC. Its protein is CASSPIRDGDSGANVLTF. Looking up the rest from reference TRBV3-1 and TRBJ2-6 gives the full variable domain: DTAVSQTPKYLVTQMGNDKSIKCEQNLGHDTMYWYKQDSKKFLKIMFSYNNKELIINETVPNRFSPKSPDKAHLNLHINSLELGDSAVYFCASSPIRDGDSGANVLTFGAGSRLTVL.